This T cell receptor beta chain is from a study of blood T cell repertoires in COVID-19. The germline V gene encodes CDR1 MNHEY and CDR2 SMNVEV (reference sequence). The J segment lost 1 base and the V segment lost 1 base, leaving 5 bases of the junction unmatched. CDR3 length: 16 amino acids. Enrolled through a virtual design, the participants were between about 18 and 100 years of age and came from 24 US areas. Data came from immunoSEQ multiplex PCR; TCRdb stores just in-frame clones and leaves some out. This sample has a few hundred thousand clones, with about 88% found just once. The TCR sequence derives from a young woman who had been exposed to COVID-19. Sequenced material: PBMCs or T cells enriched from blood (not recorded which). The genes are TRBV27 and TRBJ2-7; 9 nucleotides align to TRBD2. CDR3 protein: CASSLFPLAGSYEQYF. CDR3 nucleotides: TGTGCCAGCAGTTTATTTCCTCTAGCGGGGTCCTACGAGCAGTACTTC.